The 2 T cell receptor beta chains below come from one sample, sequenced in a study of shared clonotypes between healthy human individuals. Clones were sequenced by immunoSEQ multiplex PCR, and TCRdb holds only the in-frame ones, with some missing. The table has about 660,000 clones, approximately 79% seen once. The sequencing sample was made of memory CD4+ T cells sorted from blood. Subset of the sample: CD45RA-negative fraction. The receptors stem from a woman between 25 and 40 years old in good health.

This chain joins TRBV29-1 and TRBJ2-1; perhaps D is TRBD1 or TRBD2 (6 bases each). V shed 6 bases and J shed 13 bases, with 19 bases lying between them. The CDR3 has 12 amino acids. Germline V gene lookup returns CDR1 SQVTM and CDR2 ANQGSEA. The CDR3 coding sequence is TGCAGCGTGGGGTCAGGGGACTCACCACAGTTCTTC. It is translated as CSVGSGDSPQFF.

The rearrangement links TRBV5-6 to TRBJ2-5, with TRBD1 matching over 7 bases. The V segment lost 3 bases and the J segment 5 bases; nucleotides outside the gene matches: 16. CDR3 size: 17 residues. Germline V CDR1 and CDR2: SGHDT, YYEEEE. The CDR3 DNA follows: TGTGCCAGCAGCTCTTTACCCGGGACAGTGGGGCGGGAGACCCAGTACTTC. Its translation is CASSSLPGTVGRETQYF. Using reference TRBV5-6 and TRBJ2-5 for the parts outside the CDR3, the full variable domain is DAGVTQSPTHLIKTRGQQVTLRCSPKSGHDTVSWYQQALGQGPQFIFQYYEEEERQRGNFPDRFSGHQFPNYSSELNVNALLLGDSALYLCASSSLPGTVGRETQYFGPGTRLLVL.